This T cell receptor beta chain derives from a study of blood T cell repertoires in COVID-19. As for the study in general: Specimens from acute and convalescent COVID-19 originated in the United States, Italy and Spain.

Germline-derived CDR1 and CDR2 are SGDLS and YYNGEE. The CDR3 has 17 amino acids. J lost 0 bases, V lost 0 bases, and 7 bases had no gene match. Only in-frame clones appear in the TCRdb table, and some are missing; sequencing was by immunoSEQ multiplex PCR. The sample lists tens of thousands of clones; about 80% were seen once. The sample taken for sequencing was peripheral blood. The sequence came from a man aged 55-75 years with acute or convalescent COVID-19. The chain couples TRBV9 to TRBJ2-3, with 7 positions matching TRBD2. The CDR3 loop reads CASSVGLASGSTDTQYF. In DNA, the CDR3 is TGTGCCAGCAGCGTAGGTCTAGCTAGCGGTAGCACAGATACGCAGTATTTT.